What follows are 3 T cell receptor beta chains derived from one specimen sequenced in a study of blood T cell repertoires in COVID-19. The table came from immunoSEQ multiplex PCR; TCRdb's copy has only in-frame clones and leaves some out. The sample consists of tens of thousands of clones, approximately 80% of them appearing once. The sequencing input was peripheral blood. These receptors were collected from a human donor in a cohort sampled during active COVID-19.

This chain joins TRBV19 and TRBJ2-5, with TRBD1 identical over 12 bases. The germline CDR1 and CDR2 sequences are LNHDA and SQIVND (reference sequence). This CDR3 comprises 14 residues. The J segment lost 5 bases and the V segment lost 10 bases, leaving 8 bases of the junction unmatched. CDR3 sequence reads: CATRGQGASETQYF. For the CDR3, the DNA is TGTGCCACCCGGGGACAGGGGGCTTCGGAGACCCAGTACTTC.

The J gene is TRBJ1-2, the V gene TRBV18; 8 bases are a match to TRBD1. The V gene's germline CDR1 is KGHSH and CDR2 LQKENI. Trimming cost V 6 bases and J 3 bases; bases outside gene matches: 18. This CDR3 is 18 amino acids long. CDR3 nucleotide sequence: TGTGCCAGCTCTCCAAAGCCGGGGACAACAGGGGGAGACTATGGCTACACCTTC. Protein product: CASSPKPGTTGGDYGYTF.

The V gene is TRBV6-5, the J gene TRBJ2-2; tentatively, D is TRBD2 (6 bases). This CDR3 is built from 15 residues. V was pared by 3 bases and J by 0 bases, with 8 bases between. Germline values: CDR1 MNHEY, CDR2 SVGAGI. CDR3 in amino acids: CASSYSGANTGELFF. For the CDR3, the DNA is TGTGCCAGCAGTTATAGCGGAGCGAACACCGGGGAGCTGTTTTTT.